This TCR beta chain was identified in a study of T cell clonotyping in hematopoietic cell transplantation. Study context: Pretransplant recipient samples were taken after cytoreduction. Notes on the study in general: No sorting was done, leaving CD4 and CD8 contributions mixed. Few recipient clonotypes overlapped donors; over 95% were de novo at given depth. Pathologically expanded recipient clonotypes increased progressively from day 30 to day 180 as diversity fell.

The CDR3 length is 16 residues. The V end lost 5 bases, the J end lost 7 bases, and 20 bases lay between the germline ends. The germline V gene has CDR1 SEHNR and CDR2 FQNEAQ (reference sequence). Sequencing was performed with immunoSEQ multiplex PCR; in TCRdb, only in-frame clones are kept and a portion is missing. In the table there are approximately 44,000 clones, about 85% of which are singletons. Remarks on this clone: Its specificity is unknown.

Time point given: recipient sample about 28 days before transplant, after cytoreduction. The TCR was taken from a man aged 55 to 70 with acute myeloid leukemia. Some clones in this sample may be carry-over from other donors' samples. The sequences come from peripheral blood mononuclear cells, collected before stem cell transplant. The chain is built from TRBV7-9 and TRBJ2-2; D perhaps matches TRBD1 (6 bases). CDR3 nucleotides: TGTGCCAGCAGCGATGGGACACCGGTTATTGGCGGGGAGCTGTTTTTT. Its translation is CASSDGTPVIGGELFF.